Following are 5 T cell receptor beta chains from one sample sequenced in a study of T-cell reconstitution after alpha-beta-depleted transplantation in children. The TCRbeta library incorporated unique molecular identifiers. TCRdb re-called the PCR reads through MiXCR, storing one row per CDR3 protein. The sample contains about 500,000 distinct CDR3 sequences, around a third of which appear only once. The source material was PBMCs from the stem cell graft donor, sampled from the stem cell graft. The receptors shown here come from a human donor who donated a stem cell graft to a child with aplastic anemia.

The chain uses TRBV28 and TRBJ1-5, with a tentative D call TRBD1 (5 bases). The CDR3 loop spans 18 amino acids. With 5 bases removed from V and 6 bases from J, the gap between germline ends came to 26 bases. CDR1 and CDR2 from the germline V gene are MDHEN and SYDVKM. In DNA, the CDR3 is TGTGCCAGCAGTACCAGGGTCCGGGGCGGCGATTCTCGTCAGCCCCAGCATTTT. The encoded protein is CASSTRVRGGDSRQPQHF.

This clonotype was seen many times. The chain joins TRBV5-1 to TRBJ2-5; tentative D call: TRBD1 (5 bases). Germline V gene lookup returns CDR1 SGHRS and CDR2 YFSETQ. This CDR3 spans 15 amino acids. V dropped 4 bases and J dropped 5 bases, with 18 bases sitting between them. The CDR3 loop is CASSPRAGSAETQYF. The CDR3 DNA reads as TGCGCCAGCAGCCCCAGGGCAGGTTCAGCGGAGACCCAGTACTTC.

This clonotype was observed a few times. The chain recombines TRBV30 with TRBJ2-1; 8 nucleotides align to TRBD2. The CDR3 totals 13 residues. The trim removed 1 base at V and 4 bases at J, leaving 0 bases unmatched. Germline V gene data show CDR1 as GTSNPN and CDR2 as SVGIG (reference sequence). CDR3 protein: CAWSEREYNEQFF. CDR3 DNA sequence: TGTGCCTGGAGTGAGCGGGAGTACAATGAGCAGTTCTTC.

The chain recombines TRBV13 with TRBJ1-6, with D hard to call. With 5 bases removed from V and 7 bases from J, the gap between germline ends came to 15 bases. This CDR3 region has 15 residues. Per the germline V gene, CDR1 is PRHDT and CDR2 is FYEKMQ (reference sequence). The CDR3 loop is CASSGRVLGNSPLHF. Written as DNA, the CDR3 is TGTGCCAGCAGCGGCCGGGTCCTGGGGAATTCACCCCTCCACTTT.

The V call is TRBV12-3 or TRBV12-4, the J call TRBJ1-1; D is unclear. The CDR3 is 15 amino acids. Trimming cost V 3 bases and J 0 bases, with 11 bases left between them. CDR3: CASSFVGGLNTEAFF. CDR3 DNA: TGTGCCAGCAGTTTTGTGGGAGGGCTGAACACTGAAGCTTTCTTT.